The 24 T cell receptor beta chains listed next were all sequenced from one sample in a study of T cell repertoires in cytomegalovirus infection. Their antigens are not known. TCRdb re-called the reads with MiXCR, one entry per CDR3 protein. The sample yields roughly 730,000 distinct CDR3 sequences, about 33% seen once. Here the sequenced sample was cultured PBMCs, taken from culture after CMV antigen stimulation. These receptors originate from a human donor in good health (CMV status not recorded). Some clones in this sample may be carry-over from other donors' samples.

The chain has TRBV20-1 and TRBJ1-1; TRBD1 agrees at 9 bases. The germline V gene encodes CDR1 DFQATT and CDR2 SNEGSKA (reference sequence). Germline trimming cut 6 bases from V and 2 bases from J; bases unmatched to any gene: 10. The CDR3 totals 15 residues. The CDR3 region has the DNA TGCAGTGCCCTGCCCCCGGGACAGGGAAACACTGAAGCTTTCTTT. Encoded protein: CSALPPGQGNTEAFF.

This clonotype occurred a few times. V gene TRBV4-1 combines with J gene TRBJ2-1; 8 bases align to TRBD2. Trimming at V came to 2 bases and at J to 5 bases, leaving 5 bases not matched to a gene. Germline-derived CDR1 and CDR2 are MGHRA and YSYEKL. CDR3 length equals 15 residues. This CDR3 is CASSQPSGRNNEQFF. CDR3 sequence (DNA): TGCGCCAGCAGCCAACCTAGCGGGCGAAACAATGAGCAGTTCTTC.

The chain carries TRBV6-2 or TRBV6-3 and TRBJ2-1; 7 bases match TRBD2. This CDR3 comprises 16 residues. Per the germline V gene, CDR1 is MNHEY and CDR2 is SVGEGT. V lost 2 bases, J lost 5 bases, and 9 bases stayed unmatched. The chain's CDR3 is CASSYALGRAHNEQFF. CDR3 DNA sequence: TGTGCCAGCAGTTACGCGTTAGGGAGGGCCCACAATGAGCAGTTCTTC.

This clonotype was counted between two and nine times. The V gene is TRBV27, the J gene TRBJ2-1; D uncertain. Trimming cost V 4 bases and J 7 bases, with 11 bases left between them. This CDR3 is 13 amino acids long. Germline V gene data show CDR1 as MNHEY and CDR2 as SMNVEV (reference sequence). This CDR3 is CASSSTGANEQFF. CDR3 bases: TGTGCCAGCAGTTCAACCGGAGCAAATGAGCAGTTCTTC.

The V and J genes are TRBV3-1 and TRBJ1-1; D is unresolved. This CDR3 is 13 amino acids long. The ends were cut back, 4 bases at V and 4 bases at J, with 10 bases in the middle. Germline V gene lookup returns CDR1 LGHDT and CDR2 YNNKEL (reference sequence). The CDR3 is CASSREVLTEAFF. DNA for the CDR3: TGTGCCAGCAGCCGGGAGGTTCTCACTGAAGCTTTCTTT.

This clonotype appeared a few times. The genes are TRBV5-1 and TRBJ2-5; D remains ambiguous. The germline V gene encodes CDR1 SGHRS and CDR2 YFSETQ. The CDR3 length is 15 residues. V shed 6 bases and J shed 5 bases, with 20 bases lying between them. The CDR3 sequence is CASKLLTGGLETQYF. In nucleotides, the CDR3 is TGCGCCAGCAAGCTTTTAACCGGTGGTTTGGAGACCCAGTACTTC.

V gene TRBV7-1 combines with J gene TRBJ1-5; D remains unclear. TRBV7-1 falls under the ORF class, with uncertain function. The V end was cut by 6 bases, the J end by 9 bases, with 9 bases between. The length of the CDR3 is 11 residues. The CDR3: CASRGVGPQHF. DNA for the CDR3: TGTGCCAGCAGGGGTGTGGGGCCCCAGCATTTT.

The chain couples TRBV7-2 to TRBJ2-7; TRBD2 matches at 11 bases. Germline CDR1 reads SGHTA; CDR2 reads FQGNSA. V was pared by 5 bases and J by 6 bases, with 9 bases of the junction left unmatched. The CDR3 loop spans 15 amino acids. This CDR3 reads CASSISGGAGGEQYF. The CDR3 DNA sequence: TGTGCCAGCAGCATTAGCGGGGGGGCCGGCGGCGAGCAGTACTTC.

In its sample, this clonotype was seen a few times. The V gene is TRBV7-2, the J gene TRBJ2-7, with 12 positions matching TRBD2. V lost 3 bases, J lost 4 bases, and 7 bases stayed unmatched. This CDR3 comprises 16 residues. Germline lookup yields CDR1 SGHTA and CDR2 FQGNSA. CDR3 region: CASSFSSGRALYEQYF. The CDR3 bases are TGTGCCAGCAGCTTCTCTAGCGGGAGGGCCCTATACGAGCAGTACTTC.

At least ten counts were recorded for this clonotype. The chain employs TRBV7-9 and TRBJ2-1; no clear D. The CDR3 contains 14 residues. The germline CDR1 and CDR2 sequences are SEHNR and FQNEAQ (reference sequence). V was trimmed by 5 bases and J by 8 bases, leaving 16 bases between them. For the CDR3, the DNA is TGTGCCAGCAGCACCGAAGACCTAGTATATGAGCAGTTCTTC. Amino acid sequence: CASSTEDLVYEQFF.

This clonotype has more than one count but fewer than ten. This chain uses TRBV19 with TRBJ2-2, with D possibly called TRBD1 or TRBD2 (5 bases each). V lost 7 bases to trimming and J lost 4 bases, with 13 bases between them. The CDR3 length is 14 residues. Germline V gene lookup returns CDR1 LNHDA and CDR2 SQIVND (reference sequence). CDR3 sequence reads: CASKGPGGTGELFF. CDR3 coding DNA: TGTGCCAGTAAGGGACCAGGAGGCACCGGGGAGCTGTTTTTT.

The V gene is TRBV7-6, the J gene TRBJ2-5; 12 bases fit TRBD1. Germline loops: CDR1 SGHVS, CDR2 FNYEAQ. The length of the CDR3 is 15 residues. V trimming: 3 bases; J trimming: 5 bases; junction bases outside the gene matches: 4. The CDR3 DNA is TGTGCCAGCAGCTTTGGGACAGGGGGCTTCGAGACCCAGTACTTC. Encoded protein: CASSFGTGGFETQYF.

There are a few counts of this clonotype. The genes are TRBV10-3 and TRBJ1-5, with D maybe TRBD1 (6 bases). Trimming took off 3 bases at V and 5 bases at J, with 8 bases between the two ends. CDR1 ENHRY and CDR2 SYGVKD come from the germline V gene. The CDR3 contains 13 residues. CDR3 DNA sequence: TGTGCCATCAGTGACAGGGGAGATCAGCCCCAGCATTTT. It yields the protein CAISDRGDQPQHF.

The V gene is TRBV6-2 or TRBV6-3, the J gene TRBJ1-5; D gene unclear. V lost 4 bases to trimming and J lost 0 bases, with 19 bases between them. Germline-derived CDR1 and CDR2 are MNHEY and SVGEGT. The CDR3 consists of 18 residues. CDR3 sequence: CASSFRTGSTISNQPQHF. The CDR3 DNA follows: TGTGCCAGCAGTTTCCGCACCGGGTCCACCATTAGCAATCAGCCCCAGCATTTT.

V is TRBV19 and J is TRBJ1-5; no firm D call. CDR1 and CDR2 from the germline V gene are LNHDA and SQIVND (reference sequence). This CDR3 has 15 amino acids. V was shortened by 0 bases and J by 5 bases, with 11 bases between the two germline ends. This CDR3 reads CASSIDTRRDQPQHF. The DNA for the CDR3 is TGTGCCAGTAGTATAGATACTCGAAGAGATCAGCCCCAGCATTTT.

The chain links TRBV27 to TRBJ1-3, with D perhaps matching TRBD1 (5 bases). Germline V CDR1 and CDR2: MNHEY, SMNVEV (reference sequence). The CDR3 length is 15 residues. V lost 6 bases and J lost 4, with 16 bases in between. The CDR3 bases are TGTGCCAGCAGGGATACGCAGGGACTCGGAAACACCATATATTTT. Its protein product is CASRDTQGLGNTIYF.

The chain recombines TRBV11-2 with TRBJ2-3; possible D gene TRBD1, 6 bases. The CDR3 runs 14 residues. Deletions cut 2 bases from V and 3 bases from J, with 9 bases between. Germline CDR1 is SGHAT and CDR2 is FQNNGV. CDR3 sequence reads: CASSLTGTTDTQYF. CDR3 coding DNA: TGTGCCAGCAGCTTAACCGGGACAACAGATACGCAGTATTTT.

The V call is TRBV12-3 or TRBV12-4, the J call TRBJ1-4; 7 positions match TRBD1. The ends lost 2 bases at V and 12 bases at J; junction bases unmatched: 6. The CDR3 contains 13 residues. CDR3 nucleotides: TGTGCCAGCAGTTTAAGAAAGGGGGCTGAACTGTTTTTT. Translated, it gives CASSLRKGAELFF.

CDR3 DNA: TGCAGTGCCTCTAACGCGGGAGGAACAGATACGCAGTATTTT. Translated, it gives CSASNAGGTDTQYF. The chain recombines TRBV20-1 with TRBJ2-3; TRBD2 aligns across 8 bases. Trimming at V came to 6 bases and at J to 3 bases, leaving 8 bases not matched to a gene. The V gene's germline CDR1 is DFQATT and CDR2 SNEGSKA (reference sequence). The CDR3 covers 14 residues.

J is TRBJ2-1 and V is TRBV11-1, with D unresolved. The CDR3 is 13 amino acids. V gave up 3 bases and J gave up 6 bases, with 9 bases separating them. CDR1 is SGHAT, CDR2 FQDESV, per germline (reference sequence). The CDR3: CASSFPTSNEQFF. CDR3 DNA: TGTGCCAGCAGCTTCCCAACCAGCAATGAGCAGTTCTTC.

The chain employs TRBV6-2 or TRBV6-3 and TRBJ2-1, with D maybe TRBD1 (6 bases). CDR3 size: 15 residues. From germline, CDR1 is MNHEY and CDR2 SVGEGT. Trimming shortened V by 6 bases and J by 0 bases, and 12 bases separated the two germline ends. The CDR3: CASRDRPLSYNEQFF. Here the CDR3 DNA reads TGTGCCAGCAGGGACAGACCGCTCTCCTACAATGAGCAGTTCTTC.

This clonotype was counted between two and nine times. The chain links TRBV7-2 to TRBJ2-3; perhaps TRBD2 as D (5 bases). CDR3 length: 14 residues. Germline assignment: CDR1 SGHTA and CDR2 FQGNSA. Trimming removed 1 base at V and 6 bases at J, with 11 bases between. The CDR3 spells CASSLVEGRDTQYF. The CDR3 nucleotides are TGTGCCAGCAGCTTAGTAGAGGGTCGGGATACGCAGTATTTT.

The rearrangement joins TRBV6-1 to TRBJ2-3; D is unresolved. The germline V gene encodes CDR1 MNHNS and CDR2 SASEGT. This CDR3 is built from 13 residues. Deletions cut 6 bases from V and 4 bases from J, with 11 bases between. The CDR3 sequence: CASSAVAADTQYF. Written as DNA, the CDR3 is TGTGCCAGCAGCGCGGTAGCCGCAGATACGCAGTATTTT.

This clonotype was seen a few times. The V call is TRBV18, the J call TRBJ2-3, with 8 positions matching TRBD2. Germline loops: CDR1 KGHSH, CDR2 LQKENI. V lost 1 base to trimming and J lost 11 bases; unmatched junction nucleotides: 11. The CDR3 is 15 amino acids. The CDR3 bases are TGTGCCAGCTCACCACAGGCGGGAGGCGGAGTTCGGCAGTATTTT. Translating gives CASSPQAGGGVRQYF.